Listed here are 5 T cell receptor beta chains from one sample, sequenced in a study of T-cell reconstitution after alpha-beta-depleted transplantation in children (dated by TCRdb to the mid-2010s). The library was prepared using PCR. Instrument used: Illumina HiSeq 2500. TCR library preparation used molecular barcoding, with unique molecular identifiers applied to normalize quantification of the TCRbeta repertoire. In TCRdb, the public reads were trimmed at Q25 with fastp and aligned with MiXCR, with productive beta chains retained. Duplicate CDR3 protein sequences are folded into a single record with the most common DNA and genes. Here the sample has roughly 200,000 distinct CDR3 sequences; approximately 15% occur a single time. Less than 15% of the sample is held by the ten biggest clonotypes. Sequencing was performed on PBMCs from the stem cell graft donor, taken from the stem cell graft. Receptors were obtained from a human donor who donated a stem cell graft to a child with acute lymphoblastic leukemia.

This clonotype occurred a few times. This is likely a read error, given that the CDR3 carries no conserved phenylalanine or tryptophan at its end. No DNA is shown, since the ends of the CDR3 on it are uncertain; the CDR3 is the one TCRdb lists. The rearrangement joins TRBV25-1 to TRBJ2-3. The CDR3 sequence runs 13 residues, both termini included. Germline assignment: CDR1 MGHDK and CDR2 SYGVNS. CDR3 loop: CASSELSENEIHV.

The table lists this clonotype with many counts. This sequence joins TRBV12-3 or TRBV12-4 and TRBJ1-3; 11 bases match TRBD1. The V gene end was trimmed by 5 bases and the J gene end by 2 bases; junction bases not matched to a gene: 11. The CDR3 loop spans 18 amino acids. The chain's CDR3 is CASSPDRGLVIAGNTIYF. CDR3 nucleotides: TGTGCCAGCAGTCCGGACAGGGGGCTCGTAATCGCTGGAAACACCATATATTTT.

This clonotype was seen a few times. The genes are TRBV5-1 and TRBJ2-1, with 7 bases that match TRBD2. This CDR3 region has 15 residues. Germline CDR1 is SGHRS and CDR2 is YFSETQ. Trimming at V came to 6 bases and at J to 5 bases, leaving 11 bases not matched to a gene. The CDR3 reads CASIVGPSGDNEQFF. The DNA for the CDR3 is TGCGCCAGCATTGTGGGGCCTAGCGGTGACAATGAGCAGTTCTTC.

This CDR3 is CATSRGSGTGNQPQHF. CDR3 nucleotide sequence: TGTGCCACCAGCAGGGGCTCCGGGACAGGGAATCAGCCCCAGCATTTT. The chain recombines TRBV15 with TRBJ1-5; TRBD1 aligns across 9 bases. The CDR3 sequence is 16 residues long. Trimming removed 3 bases from V and 4 bases from J; junction bases left unmatched: 7. CDR1 and CDR2 (germline): LNHNV, YYDKDF (reference sequence).

The genes are TRBV29-1 and TRBJ2-1; 13 bases match TRBD2. CDR1 and CDR2 (germline): SQVTM, ANQGSEA. This CDR3 is 14 amino acids long. V gave up 5 bases and J gave up 6 bases; unmatched junction bases: 4. The CDR3 DNA is TGCAGCGTTCGGACTAGCGGGAGCGGCAATGAGCAGTTCTTC. Translation gives CSVRTSGSGNEQFF.